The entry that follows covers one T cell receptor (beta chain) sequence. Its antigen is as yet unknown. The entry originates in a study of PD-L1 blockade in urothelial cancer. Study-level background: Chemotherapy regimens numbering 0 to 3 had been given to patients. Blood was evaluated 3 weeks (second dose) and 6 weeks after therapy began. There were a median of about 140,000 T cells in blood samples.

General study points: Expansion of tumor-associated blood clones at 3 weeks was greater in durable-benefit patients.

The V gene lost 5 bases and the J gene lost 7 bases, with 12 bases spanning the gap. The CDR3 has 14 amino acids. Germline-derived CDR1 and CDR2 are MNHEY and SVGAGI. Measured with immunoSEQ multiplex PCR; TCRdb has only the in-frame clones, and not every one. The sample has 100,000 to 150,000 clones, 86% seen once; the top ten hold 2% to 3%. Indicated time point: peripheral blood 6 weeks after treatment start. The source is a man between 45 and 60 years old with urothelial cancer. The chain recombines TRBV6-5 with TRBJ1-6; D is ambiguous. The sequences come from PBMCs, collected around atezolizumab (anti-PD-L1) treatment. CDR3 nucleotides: TGTGCCAGCAGTCCGAAGGGAGGGAATTCACCCCTCCACTTT. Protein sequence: CASSPKGGNSPLHF.